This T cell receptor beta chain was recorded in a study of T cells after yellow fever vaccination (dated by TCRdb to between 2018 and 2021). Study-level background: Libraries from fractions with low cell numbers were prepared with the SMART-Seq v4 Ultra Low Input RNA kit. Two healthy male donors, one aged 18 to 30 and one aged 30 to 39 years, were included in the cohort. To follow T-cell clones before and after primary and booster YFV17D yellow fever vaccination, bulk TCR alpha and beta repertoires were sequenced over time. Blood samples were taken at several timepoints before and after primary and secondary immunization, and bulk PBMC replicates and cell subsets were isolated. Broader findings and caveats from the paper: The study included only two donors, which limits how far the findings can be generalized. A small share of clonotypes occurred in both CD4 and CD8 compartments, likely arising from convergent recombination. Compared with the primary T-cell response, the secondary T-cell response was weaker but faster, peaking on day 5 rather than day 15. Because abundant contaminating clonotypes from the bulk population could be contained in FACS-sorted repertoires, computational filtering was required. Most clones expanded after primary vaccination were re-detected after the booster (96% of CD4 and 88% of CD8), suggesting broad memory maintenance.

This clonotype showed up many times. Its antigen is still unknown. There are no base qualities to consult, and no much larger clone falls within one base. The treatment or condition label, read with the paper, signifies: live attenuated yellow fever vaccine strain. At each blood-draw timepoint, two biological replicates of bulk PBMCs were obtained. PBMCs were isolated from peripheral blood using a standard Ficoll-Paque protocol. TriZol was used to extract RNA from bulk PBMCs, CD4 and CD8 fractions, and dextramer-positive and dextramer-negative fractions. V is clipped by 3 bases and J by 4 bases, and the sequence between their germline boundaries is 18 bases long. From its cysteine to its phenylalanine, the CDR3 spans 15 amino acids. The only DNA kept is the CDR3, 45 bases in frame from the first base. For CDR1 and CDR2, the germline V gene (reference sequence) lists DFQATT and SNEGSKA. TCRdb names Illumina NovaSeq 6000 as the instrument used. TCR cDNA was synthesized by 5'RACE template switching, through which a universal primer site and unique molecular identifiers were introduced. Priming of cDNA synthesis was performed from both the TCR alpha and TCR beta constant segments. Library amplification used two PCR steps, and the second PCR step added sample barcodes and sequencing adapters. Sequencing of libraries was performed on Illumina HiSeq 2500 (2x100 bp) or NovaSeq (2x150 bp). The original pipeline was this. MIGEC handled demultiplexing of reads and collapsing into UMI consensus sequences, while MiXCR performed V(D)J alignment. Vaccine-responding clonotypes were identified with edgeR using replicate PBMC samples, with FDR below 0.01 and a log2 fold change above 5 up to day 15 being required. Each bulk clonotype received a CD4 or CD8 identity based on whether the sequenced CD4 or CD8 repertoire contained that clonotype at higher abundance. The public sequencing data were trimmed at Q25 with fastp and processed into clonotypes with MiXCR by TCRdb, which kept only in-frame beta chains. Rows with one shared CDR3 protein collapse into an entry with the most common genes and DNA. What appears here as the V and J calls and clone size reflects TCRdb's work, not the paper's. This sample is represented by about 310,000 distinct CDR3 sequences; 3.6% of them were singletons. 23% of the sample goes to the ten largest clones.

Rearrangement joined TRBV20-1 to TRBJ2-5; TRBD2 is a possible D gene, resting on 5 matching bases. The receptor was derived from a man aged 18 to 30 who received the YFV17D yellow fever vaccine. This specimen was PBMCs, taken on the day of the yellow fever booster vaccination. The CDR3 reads CSASNLALEGETQYF. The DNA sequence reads TGCAGTGCTAGTAATCTAGCCCTCGAGGGAGAGACCCAGTACTTC.